The T cell receptor beta chain under discussion was sequenced for a study of T cells in localized non-small cell lung cancer. General observations from the study: Greater T cell density in blood accompanied longer overall survival.

As regards this clone: Its antigen is currently unknown.

CDR3 length: 13 amino acids. Germline CDR1 is GTSNPN and CDR2 is SVGIG (reference sequence). V shed 5 bases, J shed 4 bases, and the junction held 2 bases outside the gene matches. The method was immunoSEQ multiplex PCR; TCRdb's version includes in-frame clones alone and lacks a portion of them. The data hold about 77,000 clones, with more than 75% observed a single time. V and J are TRBV30 and TRBJ2-3; 11 bases are shared with TRBD2. Sample: peripheral blood, taken before any cancer treatment. The receptor was isolated from a woman aged 40 to 75 with stage I squamous cell lung carcinoma. CDR3 in amino acids: CAWETSGADTQYF. The CDR3 region has the DNA TGTGCCTGGGAGACTAGCGGGGCAGATACGCAGTATTTT.